The 15 T cell receptor beta chains reported below all come from one sample, sequenced in a study of patients and donors after allogeneic stem cell transplantation. TCRdb re-called the RT-PCR reads through MiXCR, storing one row per CDR3 protein. This table has about a million distinct CDR3 sequences, about a sixth appearing once. Sequencing was performed on blood, either unsorted or a sorted T cell fraction (not recorded which). The receptors were sampled from a human donor who was either an allogeneic HSCT recipient or a stem cell or donor lymphocyte infusion donor (not recorded which). It is not recorded whose cells these are; they may come from a transplant donor.

The chain has TRBV24-1 and TRBJ2-1; 14 nucleotides agree with TRBD2. V gave up 3 bases and J gave up 8 bases; unmatched junction bases: 8. Germline V gives CDR1 KGHDR, CDR2 SFDVKD. The length of the CDR3 is 17 residues. In nucleotides, the CDR3 is TGTGCCACCAGTGATCCCGGGACTAGCGGGGGTGTCGATGAGCAGTTCTTC. As protein: CATSDPGTSGGVDEQFF.

This chain joins TRBV15 and TRBJ2-3; no definite D call. Germline V gene sequence: CDR1 LNHNV, CDR2 YYDKDF (reference sequence). CDR3 size: 11 residues. V lost 4 bases and J 6 bases, leaving 5 bases between the germline ends. CDR3 amino acids: CATSISDTQYF. The CDR3 region has the DNA TGTGCCACCAGCATAAGCGATACGCAGTATTTT. The whole variable domain, remainder taken from reference TRBV15 and TRBJ2-3, is DAMVIQNPRYQVTQFGKPVTLSCSQTLNHNVMYWYQQKSSQAPKLLFHYYDKDFNNEADTPDNFQSRRPNTSFCFLDIRSPGLGDTAMYLCATSISDTQYFGPGTRLTVL.

This clonotype was seen only a few times. This rearrangement joins TRBV3-1 to TRBJ2-2, with TRBD2 as a possible D gene (5 bases). CDR3 length: 16 residues. Trimming took off 1 base at V and 0 bases at J, with 9 bases between the two ends. CDR1 and CDR2 from the germline V gene are LGHDT and YNNKEL (reference sequence). This CDR3 is CASSQARRSNTGELFF. In DNA form, the CDR3 reads TGTGCCAGCAGCCAAGCCAGGAGGTCGAACACCGGGGAGCTGTTTTTT. Complete variable domain (other parts from reference TRBV3-1 and TRBJ2-2): DTAVSQTPKYLVTQMGNDKSIKCEQNLGHDTMYWYKQDSKKFLKIMFSYNNKELIINETVPNRFSPKSPDKAHLNLHINSLELGDSAVYFCASSQARRSNTGELFFGEGSRLTVL.

CDR3 bases: TGTGCCAGCAGCCAAGACAACACCTACGAGCAGTACTTC. This translates into CASSQDNTYEQYF. V is TRBV3-1 and J is TRBJ2-7, with D hard to call. The CDR3 sequence is 13 residues long. V was pared by 0 bases and J by 2 bases, with 5 bases between. Germline lookup yields CDR1 LGHDT and CDR2 YNNKEL (reference sequence).

Only a few counts were recorded for this clonotype. This chain uses TRBV7-6 with TRBJ2-1; the match to TRBD2 covers 13 bases. Germline-derived CDR1 and CDR2 are SGHVS and FNYEAQ. The CDR3 is 17 residues long. With V trimmed by 0 bases and J by 4 bases, 3 bases remained unmatched. The CDR3, as DNA: TGTGCCAGCAGCTTAGCGACTAGCGGGAGGACTTACAATGAGCAGTTCTTC. Translating it yields CASSLATSGRTYNEQFF.

This clonotype was picked up a small number of times. This chain connects TRBV7-8 to TRBJ1-2; maybe TRBD1 (6 bases). In germline, CDR1 is SGHVS, CDR2 FQNEAQ. The ends were cut back, 1 base at V and 8 bases at J, with 11 bases in the middle. This CDR3 spans 13 amino acids. The CDR3 nucleotides are TGTGCCAGCAGCTTAGGTCGAGGGGGGGGCTACACCTTC. Its translation is CASSLGRGGGYTF.

The count of this clonotype is one. This chain uses TRBV20-1 with TRBJ2-1, with 12 bases identical to TRBD2. The trim removed 6 bases at V and 3 bases at J, leaving 6 bases unmatched. CDR1 is DFQATT, CDR2 SNEGSKA, per germline (reference sequence). The CDR3 loop spans 15 amino acids. CDR3 sequence (DNA): TGCAGTGCACCGACTAGCGGGGGTTTCTACAATGAGCAGTTCTTC. It is translated as CSAPTSGGFYNEQFF.

V is TRBV24-1 and J is TRBJ1-1; TRBD1 aligns across 8 bases. Germline CDR1 and CDR2: KGHDR and SFDVKD. The CDR3 consists of 13 residues. Germline trimming cut 4 bases from V and 4 bases from J; bases unmatched to any gene: 1. CDR3 sequence: CATSDTGGTEAFF. The CDR3 bases are TGTGCCACCAGTGACACAGGGGGCACTGAAGCTTTCTTT.

CDR3 amino acids: CASSLDRIGINEQFF. CDR3 sequence (DNA): TGTGCCAGCAGCTTAGACCGAATAGGGATCAATGAGCAGTTCTTC. This chain links TRBV7-2 with TRBJ2-1; D is uncertain. Germline CDR1 is SGHTA and CDR2 is FQGNSA. Deletions cut 1 base from V and 6 bases from J, with 13 bases between. The CDR3 is 15 amino acids.

In its sample, this clonotype was seen a few times. This sequence joins TRBV20-1 and TRBJ1-5; 7 bases match TRBD1. V was pared by 8 bases and J by 5 bases, with 12 bases of the junction left unmatched. CDR1 is DFQATT, CDR2 SNEGSKA, per germline (reference sequence). The CDR3 has 14 amino acids. CDR3 coding DNA: TGCAGTTCAAAGGGACAGACCGATGATCAGCCCCAGCATTTT. Protein sequence: CSSKGQTDDQPQHF.

V and J are TRBV20-1 and TRBJ1-3, with TRBD1 matching 7 bases. The CDR3 has 16 residues. V dropped 2 bases and J dropped 0; count of bases not matched to a gene: 7. Germline loops: CDR1 DFQATT, CDR2 SNEGSKA (reference sequence). CDR3 in amino acids: CSARHTRDSSGNTIYF. CDR3 DNA: TGCAGTGCTAGACACACCCGGGACAGCTCTGGAAACACCATATATTTT.

The table lists this clonotype with a few counts. V gene TRBV4-1 combines with J gene TRBJ1-2; D not certain. CDR1 MGHRA and CDR2 YSYEKL come from the germline V gene. This CDR3 contains 13 residues. Deletions cut 0 bases from V and 6 bases from J, with 8 bases between. The CDR3 nucleotides read TGCGCCAGCAGCCAAGATGAGGGTGATGGCTACACCTTC. Amino acid sequence: CASSQDEGDGYTF.

This clonotype has just a few counts. The rearrangement links TRBV11-1 to TRBJ1-1; D is unclear. Between the trimmed V and J ends, which lost 7 bases and 0 bases, there was a span of 6 bases. The germline CDR1 and CDR2 sequences are SGHAT and FQDESV (reference sequence). The CDR3 runs to 12 residues. The DNA for the CDR3 is TGTGCCAGCACCTCTCTGAACACTGAAGCTTTCTTT. Its protein product is CASTSLNTEAFF.

This clonotype was seen repeatedly, ten times or more. The V gene is TRBV10-3, the J gene TRBJ2-1, with D uncertain. The CDR3 extends over 16 amino acids. Germline V gene data show CDR1 as ENHRY and CDR2 as SYGVKD. Trimming stripped 0 bases from V and 0 bases from J, with 9 bases between. CDR3 region: CAISESLESSYNEQFF. CDR3 nucleotides: TGTGCCATCAGTGAGTCGCTGGAAAGCTCCTACAATGAGCAGTTCTTC.

This sequence joins TRBV27 and TRBJ1-6; D might be TRBD1 (6 bases). Germline CDR1 MNHEY, CDR2 SMNVEV (reference sequence). This CDR3 has 14 residues. Trimming removed 3 bases at V and 8 bases at J, with 11 bases between. CDR3 sequence: CASSFNRADSPLHF. For the CDR3, the DNA is TGTGCCAGCAGTTTCAACAGGGCGGATTCACCCCTCCACTTT.